Sequencing of this T cell receptor (beta chain) was carried out in a study of human T cells and chemical hapten exposure. In the study overall: Patients, chiefly female, had alopecia areata, totalis or universalis. Study-wide points: No alteration of TCRs above 1 in 1000 frequency was seen with DPC sensitization.

Under the authors' procedure: Ranging from roughly 23,224 to 750,000, TCR counts per sample had a median value of roughly 96,000. TCRdb ran MiXCR on the RACE reads and lists one entry per CDR3 protein. The V and J calls were not made by the authors but by TCRdb's processing. The data contain about 82,000 distinct CDR3 sequences, 10% to 15% of them singletons. Note on this clonotype: Its cognate antigen is unknown.

Time point meaning: patch test 3, about 24 weeks after DPC sensitization. Sample treatment: therapeutic diphenylcyclopropenone sensitization with weekly scalp DPC. The sequence was collected from a woman aged 50 to 60 with alopecia areata. Some clones in this sample may be carry-over from other donors' samples. The starting material was whole blood, obtained in connection with sensitization to the hapten diphenylcyclopropenone (DPC).

The chain's CDR3 is CASRGGGGRRFYNEQFF. The CDR3 DNA follows: TGTGCCAGCAGGGGGGGTGGCGGGAGGAGATTCTACAATGAGCAGTTCTTC. The V gene is TRBV12-3 or TRBV12-4, the J gene TRBJ2-1; 8 bases match TRBD2. CDR3 length: 17 residues. Germline trimming cut 6 bases from V and 3 bases from J; bases unmatched to any gene: 13.